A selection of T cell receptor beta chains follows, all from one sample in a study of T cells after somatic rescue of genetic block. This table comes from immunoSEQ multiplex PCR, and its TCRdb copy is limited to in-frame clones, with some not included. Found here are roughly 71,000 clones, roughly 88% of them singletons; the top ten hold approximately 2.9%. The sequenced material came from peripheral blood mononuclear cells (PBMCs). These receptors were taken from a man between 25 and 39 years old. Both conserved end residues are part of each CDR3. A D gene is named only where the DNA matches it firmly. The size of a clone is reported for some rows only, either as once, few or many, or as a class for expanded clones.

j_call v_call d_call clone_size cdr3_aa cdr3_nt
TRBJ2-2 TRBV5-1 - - CASSLARTGELFF TGCGCCAGCAGCTTGGCTCGCACCGGGGAGCTGTTTTTT
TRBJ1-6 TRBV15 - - CATSRTTGYNSPLHF TGTGCCACCAGCAGGACAACAGGGTACAATTCACCCCTCCACTTT
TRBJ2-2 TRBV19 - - CASSWTQAVAGELFF TGTGCCAGTAGTTGGACACAGGCGGTCGCCGGGGAGCTGTTTTTT
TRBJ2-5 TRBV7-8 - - CASSLDGGLYETQYF TGTGCCAGCAGCTTAGACGGAGGGTTGTACGAGACCCAGTACTTC
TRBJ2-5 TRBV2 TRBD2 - CASRMGSGSPRETQYF TGTGCCAGCAGGATGGGTAGCGGGAGTCCTCGCGAGACCCAGTACTTC
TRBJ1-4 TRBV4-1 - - CASSLLKGGEEKLFF TGCGCCAGCAGCCTTCTTAAGGGGGGGGAAGAAAAACTGTTTTTT
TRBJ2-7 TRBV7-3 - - CASSFAGSYEQYF TGTGCCAGCAGCTTCGCAGGGTCCTACGAGCAGTACTTC
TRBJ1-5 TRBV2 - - CASNGRTVPNQPQHF TGTGCCAGCAACGGAAGGACGGTTCCAAATCAGCCCCAGCATTTT
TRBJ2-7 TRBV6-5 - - CASSPAETYEQYF TGTGCCAGCAGTCCGGCAGAAACCTACGAGCAGTACTTC
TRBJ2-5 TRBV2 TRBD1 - CASSGGQGPETQYF TGTGCCAGCAGTGGGGGACAGGGGCCCGAGACCCAGTACTTC
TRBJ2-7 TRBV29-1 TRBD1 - CSVVGRQGGLSYEQYF TGCAGCGTTGTAGGGCGACAGGGGGGTCTCTCCTACGAGCAGTACTTC
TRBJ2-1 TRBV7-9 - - CASSADKDEQFF TGTGCCAGCAGCGCCGATAAGGATGAGCAGTTCTTC
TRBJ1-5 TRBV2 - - CASSVGRQQVNQPQHF TGTGCCAGCAGTGTTGGGCGACAGCAAGTCAATCAGCCCCAGCATTTT
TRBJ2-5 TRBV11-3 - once CASSFPGGPETQYF TGTGCCAGCAGCTTCCCCGGGGGGCCCGAGACCCAGTACTTC
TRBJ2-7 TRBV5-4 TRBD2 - CASSLREGRNYEQYF TGTGCCAGCAGCTTACGGGAGGGCCGCAACTACGAGCAGTACTTC
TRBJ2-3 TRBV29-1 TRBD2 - CSVAVLARSTDTQYF TGCAGCGTTGCGGTACTAGCGCGGAGCACAGATACGCAGTATTTT
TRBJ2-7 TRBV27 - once CASSLPGDYEQYF TGTGCCAGCAGTTTACCGGGGGACTACGAGCAGTACTTC
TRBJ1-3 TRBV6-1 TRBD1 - CASSERTGDGDTIYF TGTGCCAGCAGTGAACGGACAGGTGACGGGGACACCATATATTTT
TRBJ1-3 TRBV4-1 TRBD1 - CASSRQGGTGRNTIYF TGCGCCAGCAGCCGGCAGGGCGGGACAGGGAGAAACACCATATATTTT
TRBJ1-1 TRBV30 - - CAQRTAGSKNTEAFF TGTGCCCAACGGACCGCCGGATCCAAGAACACTGAAGCTTTCTTT
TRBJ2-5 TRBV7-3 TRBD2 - CASSLMGSGGQETQYF TGTGCCAGCAGCTTAATGGGTAGCGGGGGGCAAGAGACCCAGTACTTC
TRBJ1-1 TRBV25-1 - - CASSEWETENTEAFF TGTGCCAGCAGTGAATGGGAGACGGAGAACACTGAAGCTTTCTTT
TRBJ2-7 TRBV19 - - CASSNGYEQYF TGTGCCAGTAGTAACGGCTACGAGCAGTACTTC
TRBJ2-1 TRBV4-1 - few CASSTPGRDRTYNEQFF TGCGCCAGCAGCACCCCCGGGAGGGACAGGACTTACAATGAGCAGTTCTTC
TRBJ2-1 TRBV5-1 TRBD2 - CASSQGLALNEQFF TGCGCCAGCAGCCAGGGACTAGCATTAAATGAGCAGTTCTTC
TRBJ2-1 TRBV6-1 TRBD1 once CASSEDRLLSLPGNEQFF TGTGCCAGCAGTGAGGACAGGCTCCTTAGCCTCCCAGGGAATGAGCAGTTCTTC
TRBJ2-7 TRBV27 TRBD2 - CASSFGVRAGGASEQYF TGTGCCAGCAGTTTCGGGGTCAGAGCGGGAGGGGCAAGCGAGCAGTACTTC
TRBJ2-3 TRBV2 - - CASSFPLSTDTQYF TGTGCCAGCAGTTTTCCACTTAGCACAGATACGCAGTATTTT
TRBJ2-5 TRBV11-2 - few CASSLGPTTRTHQETQYF TGTGCCAGCAGCTTAGGGCCAACCACGCGGACGCACCAAGAGACCCAGTACTTC
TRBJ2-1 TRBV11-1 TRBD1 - CASSLDPRGPLYNEQFF TGTGCCAGCAGCCTAGACCCCAGGGGGCCCCTTTACAATGAGCAGTTCTTC
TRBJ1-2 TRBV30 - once CAWGRIENANYGYTF TGTGCCTGGGGGAGGATTGAGAACGCGAACTATGGCTACACCTTC
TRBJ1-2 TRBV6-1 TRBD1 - CASSRGQGSYGYTF TGTGCCAGCAGCAGGGGACAGGGTAGCTATGGCTACACCTTC
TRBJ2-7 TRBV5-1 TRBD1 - CASSFGRQGPYEQYF TGCGCCAGCAGCTTTGGTCGACAGGGGCCCTACGAGCAGTACTTC
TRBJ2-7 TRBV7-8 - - CASRPTGTINLDEQYF TGTGCCAGCAGGCCTACAGGGACAATAAACTTGGACGAGCAGTACTTC
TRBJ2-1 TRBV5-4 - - CASSLGGLAASYNEQFF TGTGCCAGCAGCTTGGGAGGGTTGGCAGCGTCCTACAATGAGCAGTTCTTC
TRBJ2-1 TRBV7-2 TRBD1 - CASSLVPPTGRAYNEQFF TGTGCCAGCAGCTTAGTCCCCCCGACAGGGAGAGCCTACAATGAGCAGTTCTTC
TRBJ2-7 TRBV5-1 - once CASRFAGTSSYEQYF TGCGCCAGCAGATTCGCCGGGACAAGCTCCTACGAGCAGTACTTC
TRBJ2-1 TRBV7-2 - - CASSLSLYNEQFF TGTGCCAGCAGCTTATCCCTCTACAATGAGCAGTTCTTC
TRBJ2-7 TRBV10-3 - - CAISDRPYTYEQYF TGTGCCATCAGTGACCGTCCCTACACCTACGAGCAGTACTTC
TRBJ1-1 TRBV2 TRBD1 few CASRRTGATNTEAFF TGTGCCAGCAGACGGACAGGGGCCACTAACACTGAAGCTTTCTTT
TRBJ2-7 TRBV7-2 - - CASSPGSYEQYF TGTGCCAGCAGCCCGGGGAGCTACGAGCAGTACTTC
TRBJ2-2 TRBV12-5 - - CASGSSGELFF TGTGCTAGTGGTTCCTCCGGGGAGCTGTTTTTT
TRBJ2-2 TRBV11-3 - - CASSLGAAGELFF TGTGCCAGCAGCTTAGGGGCAGCGGGGGAGCTGTTTTTT
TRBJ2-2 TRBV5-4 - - CASSLDFRGELFF TGTGCCAGCAGCTTGGACTTTAGGGGGGAGCTGTTTTTT
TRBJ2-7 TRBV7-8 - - CASSLEGPTDQYF TGTGCCAGCAGCTTAGAGGGGCCAACTGATCAGTACTTC
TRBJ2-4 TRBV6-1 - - CASIVTGTKNIQYF TGTGCCAGCATAGTAACAGGGACCAAAAACATTCAGTACTTC
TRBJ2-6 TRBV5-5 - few CASSSSQAGANVLTF TGTGCCAGCAGCTCAAGTCAGGCTGGGGCCAACGTCCTGACTTTC
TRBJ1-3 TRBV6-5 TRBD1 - CASSFKQGRRNTIYF TGTGCCAGCAGTTTCAAACAGGGGAGGAGAAACACCATATATTTT
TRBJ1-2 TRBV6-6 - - CASSYSQVAGLYSYTF TGTGCCAGCAGTTACTCCCAGGTGGCTGGGCTATATAGCTACACCTTC
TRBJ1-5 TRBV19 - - CASSGIAQPQHF TGTGCCAGTTCAGGGATCGCTCAGCCCCAGCATTTT
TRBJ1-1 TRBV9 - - CASSVTWDTEAFF TGTGCCAGCAGCGTAACCTGGGACACTGAAGCTTTCTTT
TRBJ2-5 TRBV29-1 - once CSVVGREETQYF TGCAGCGTTGTTGGCAGGGAAGAGACCCAGTACTTC
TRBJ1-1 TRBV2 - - CASSERQENTEAFF TGTGCCAGCAGTGAGCGACAGGAGAACACTGAAGCTTTCTTT